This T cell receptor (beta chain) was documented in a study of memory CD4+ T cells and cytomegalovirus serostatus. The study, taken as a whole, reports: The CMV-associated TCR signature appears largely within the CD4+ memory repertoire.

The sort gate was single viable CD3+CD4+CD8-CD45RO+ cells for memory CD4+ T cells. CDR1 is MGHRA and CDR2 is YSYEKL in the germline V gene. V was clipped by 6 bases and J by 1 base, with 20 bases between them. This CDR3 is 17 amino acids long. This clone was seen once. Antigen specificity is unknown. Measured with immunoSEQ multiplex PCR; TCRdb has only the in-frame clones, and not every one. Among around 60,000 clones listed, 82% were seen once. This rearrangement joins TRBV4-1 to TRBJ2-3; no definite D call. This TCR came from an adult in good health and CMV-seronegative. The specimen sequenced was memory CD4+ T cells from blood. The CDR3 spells CASRRGLVGGGTDTQYF. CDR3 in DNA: TGCGCCAGCAGGAGAGGCCTAGTGGGTGGTGGCACAGATACGCAGTATTTT.